The source of this TCR beta chain is a study of blood T cells in healthy people across ages. Germline V CDR1 and CDR2: SGHTA, FQGNSA. The CDR3 is 15 residues long. The V end lost 5 bases, the J end lost 7 bases, and 18 bases lay between the germline ends. Alongside a J-beta primer mix, a sample-barcoded 5' primer served in a second PCR lasting about 7 to 12 cycles. A single record per CDR3 protein comes from TCRdb applying MiXCR to the 5' RACE reads. In the table there are fewer than 1.5 million distinct CDR3 sequences, about 43% of which are singletons. This rearrangement joins TRBV7-2 to TRBJ2-1; a possible D gene is TRBD1 (8 bases). This receptor was obtained from a woman between 18 and 30 years old in good health. Sequenced sample: blood. The CDR3 DNA follows: TGTGCCAGCAGCCCACAGGGGGGGTTCAGGAATGAGCAGTTCTTC. This sequence encodes CASSPQGGFRNEQFF.